The source of this T cell receptor beta chain is a study of cytomegalovirus exposure and HLA in healthy donors. The wider study: Unique TCR beta sequences numbering over 100 million came from around 180 million T cells in an earlier analysis.

A remark on this clone: Antigen unknown.

The J segment lost 4 bases and the V segment lost 4 bases, leaving 11 bases of the junction unmatched. This CDR3 has 15 amino acids. The V gene's germline CDR1 is SQVTM and CDR2 ANQGSEA. Researchers ran the PCR with 60 Vbeta and 13 Jbeta primers. The protocol was immunoSEQ multiplex PCR, while the TCRdb copy is restricted to in-frame clones and leaves out a portion. There are about 36,000 clones in the sample; over 60% occur only once, and 5% to 8% lies in the top ten. Study findings and constraints: Reports credit the classifier with highly specific, highly sensitive diagnosis of cytomegalovirus status. Being productive about 90% or about 30% of the time was typical of most TCR beta V segments in an earlier analysis.

Material for sequencing was PBMCs. This clonotype was obtained from a man aged 25-45 years in good health and CMV-seronegative. The chain is built from TRBV29-1 and TRBJ1-2; TRBD1 matches 8 bases. The CDR3 spells CSVGSTGVLSYGYTF. The CDR3 nucleotides are TGCAGCGTTGGTTCGACAGGGGTACTCAGCTATGGCTACACCTTC.